These 12 T cell receptor beta chains were sequenced from one sample in a study of identical twins. TCRdb re-analysed the 5' RACE reads in MiXCR, keeping a single row per CDR3 protein. Of about 890,000 distinct CDR3 sequences in the sample, over 9% were seen once. This sample also appeared in a second study, on yellow fever vaccine responses in identical twins.

The sample taken for sequencing was PBMCs. Receptors originate from a woman aged 18-35 years in good health.

The CDR3 DNA follows: TGTGCCAGCAGTTTCCCCCCGACACGGTCCTACGAGCAGTACGTC. Translated: CASSFPPTRSYEQYV. J is TRBJ2-7 and V is TRBV6-2 or TRBV6-3, with D uncertain. This CDR3 spans 15 amino acids. From germline, CDR1 is MNHEY and CDR2 SVGEGT. Trimming left V 4 bases short and J 1 base short, with 14 bases between.

This clonotype was seen at least ten times. The gene calls are TRBV10-1 and TRBJ2-7, with D possibly matching TRBD2 (5 bases). Germline CDR1 WNHNN, CDR2 SYGVQD (reference sequence). The CDR3 extends over 13 amino acids. Deletions cut 3 bases from V and 7 bases from J, with 13 bases between. CDR3 amino acids: CASSEGGPREQYF. The CDR3 DNA reads TGCGCCAGCAGTGAAGGAGGCCCGCGTGAGCAGTACTTC.

This clonotype came up a few times. The chain uses TRBV6-1 and TRBJ1-1; 9 nucleotides align to TRBD1. V lost 6 bases, J lost 4 bases, and 9 bases stayed unmatched. Germline CDR1 reads MNHNS; CDR2 reads SASEGT. The CDR3 runs 15 residues. The CDR3: CASRNTGGSVTEAFF. In nucleotides, the CDR3 is TGTGCCAGCAGAAATACAGGGGGCTCGGTCACTGAAGCTTTCTTT.

The chain has TRBV28 and TRBJ1-5; TRBD1 is a possible D gene (6 bases). V was cut by 3 bases and J by 11 bases, with 20 bases left in between. The CDR3 is made up of 15 amino acids. Looked up from germline, CDR1 is MDHEN and CDR2 is SYDVKM. The CDR3, as DNA: TGTGCCAGCAGTTTGGGCGGAGGGGGGCCTAAGGCCCAGCATTTT. Translated: CASSLGGGGPKAQHF.

This clonotype was seen a few times. V usage is TRBV11-3 and J usage is TRBJ2-7; D is undetermined. The germline V gene encodes CDR1 SGHNT and CDR2 YENEEA. The CDR3 is made up of 13 amino acids. The V and J ends lost 4 bases and 0 bases respectively, with 7 bases between them. CDR3 DNA sequence: TGTGCCAGCAGCTACCAGCCCTCCTACGAGCAGTACTTC. Translated: CASSYQPSYEQYF.

The sample holds a few counts of this clonotype. The CDR3 region has the DNA TGCGCCAGCGGACCGACGGGCGGAAGAGACTACGAGCAGTACTTC. Translating it yields CASGPTGGRDYEQYF. V is TRBV5-1 and J is TRBJ2-7; D is uncertain. This CDR3 comprises 15 residues. The germline gives CDR1 SGHRS, CDR2 YFSETQ. V was clipped by 7 bases and J by 3 bases, with 20 bases between them.

This rearrangement joins TRBV18 to TRBJ2-7; 8 bases align to TRBD2. The V gene's germline CDR1 is KGHSH and CDR2 LQKENI. This CDR3 is 15 amino acids long. J lost 4 bases, V lost 0 bases, and 5 bases had no gene match. This CDR3 reads CASSPPRSGRYEQYF. The CDR3 region has the DNA TGTGCCAGCTCACCACCGCGGAGCGGGAGATACGAGCAGTACTTC. Complete variable domain (other parts from reference TRBV18 and TRBJ2-7): NAGVMQNPRHLVRRRGQEARLRCSPMKGHSHVYWYRQLPEEGLKFMVYLQKENIIDESGMPKERFSAEFPKEGPSILRIQQVVRGDSAAYFCASSPPRSGRYEQYFGPGTRLTVT.

V usage is TRBV2 and J usage is TRBJ2-7; 11 bases fit TRBD2. Germline lookup yields CDR1 SNHLY and CDR2 FYNNEI. V lost 7 bases, J lost 7 bases, and 9 bases stayed unmatched. CDR3 length: 14 amino acids. The CDR3 is CASTTTSGKREQYF. The CDR3 nucleotides are TGTGCCAGCACTACGACTAGCGGGAAACGAGAGCAGTACTTC.

The gene calls are TRBV11-2 and TRBJ2-1; maybe TRBD1 (5 bases). The CDR3 consists of 16 residues. From germline, CDR1 is SGHAT and CDR2 FQNNGV. V was trimmed by 1 base and J by 6 bases, leaving 16 bases between them. The CDR3 loop is CASSLVAGSLANEQFF. The CDR3 nucleotides are TGTGCCAGCAGCTTAGTGGCAGGGTCTCTTGCCAATGAGCAGTTCTTC.

CDR3 residues: CASSPKMQVLSVGEQFF. CDR3 coding DNA: TGTGCCAGCAGCCCAAAAATGCAGGTATTATCTGTGGGTGAGCAGTTCTTC. V gene TRBV3-1 combines with J gene TRBJ2-1; D is ambiguous. This CDR3 region has 17 residues. Trimming shortened V by 4 bases and J by 9 bases, and 25 bases separated the two germline ends. Germline V gives CDR1 LGHDT, CDR2 YNNKEL (reference sequence).

This chain uses TRBV11-3 with TRBJ2-1; the match to TRBD2 covers 8 bases. The CDR3 consists of 12 residues. Per the germline V gene, CDR1 is SGHNT and CDR2 is YENEEA. The J segment lost 8 bases and the V segment lost 6 bases, leaving 3 bases of the junction unmatched. CDR3 sequence reads: CASRPAGDEQFF. The CDR3 DNA is TGTGCCAGCAGACCAGCGGGGGATGAGCAGTTCTTC.

This clonotype came up a few times. The chain carries TRBV5-1 and TRBJ2-7; possible D gene TRBD1, 5 bases. The V end was cut by 1 base, the J end by 1 base, with 9 bases between. Germline CDR1 is SGHRS and CDR2 is YFSETQ. The CDR3 contains 14 residues. CDR3 loop: CASSLPGPSYEQYF. The CDR3 DNA sequence: TGCGCCAGCAGCTTGCCAGGGCCTTCCTACGAGCAGTACTTC.